This TCR beta chain was retrieved from a study of cytotoxic CD8 clonotypes in ibrutinib-treated CLL. TCRdb's copy holds only in-frame clones and misses some; the assay was immunoSEQ multiplex PCR. Of fewer than 300,000 clones in the sample, approximately 76% are singletons; the top ten hold about 5.8%. Trimming removed 0 bases from V and 4 bases from J; junction bases left unmatched: 3. This CDR3 has 16 residues. The V gene's germline CDR1 is SGHTA and CDR2 FQGNSA. The sequencing used PBMCs, collected at disease progression, from a patient treated with ibrutinib. The TCR sequence derives from a human donor with chronic lymphocytic leukemia. The chain carries TRBV7-2 and TRBJ2-3, with 11 bases fitting TRBD1. The DNA of the CDR3 is TGTGCCAGCAGCTTAGCGGGACAGGGGGTGGCAGATACGCAGTATTTT. Amino acid sequence: CASSLAGQGVADTQYF.